This TCR beta chain comes out of a study of T cell repertoires in aging, cancer and after chemotherapy. At the level of the study: Over several months to years, re-sampled healthy donor repertoires clearly shared clones.

Peripheral blood genomic DNA, not sorted cells or RNA, was the template. This clonotype came up a few times. No antigen is known for it. This CDR3 comprises 14 residues. Per germline, CDR1 SGHRS and CDR2 YFSETQ. Trimming stripped 2 bases from V and 2 bases from J, with 9 bases between. Overall study results and limits: In cancer patients, declining TCR diversity with age involved lost richness and lost evenness.

Rearranged V-D-J TRB sequences were amplified with a mixed TRB-A/B primer pool. TCRdb called the multiplex PCR reads again in MiXCR, with one record for every CDR3 protein. The table has fewer than 11,000 distinct CDR3 sequences, less than 30% seen once; the top ten hold 1% to 1.5%. The rearrangement uses TRBV5-1 and TRBJ2-3; D uncertain. The specimen was blood. The TCR originated in a human donor in good health. DNA of the CDR3: TGCGCCAGCAGCTTTCGTAGGGACACAGATACGCAGTATTTT. The encoded protein is CASSFRRDTDTQYF.